The 11 T cell receptor beta chains given below trace back to one sample, sequenced in a study of OX40 agonist ivuxolimab in advanced cancers. Assay used: immunoSEQ multiplex PCR; TCRdb lists only in-frame clones, some missing. The sample consists of 40,000 to 55,000 clones, around 90% of them appearing once. The sample consisted of CD4+ or CD8+ T cells sorted from blood, taken in a trial of the OX40 agonist ivuxolimab. These receptors were taken from an adult with an advanced solid tumor such as melanoma, head and neck, liver or kidney cancer.

The chain has TRBV27 and TRBJ2-3, with 9 positions matching TRBD2. V lost 1 base and J lost 5; bases outside the gene matches: 1. In germline, CDR1 is MNHEY, CDR2 SMNVEV (reference sequence). The CDR3 length is 14 residues. CDR3 in amino acids: CASSLLTSGDTQYF. CDR3 nucleotide sequence: TGTGCCAGCAGTTTATTGACTAGCGGAGATACGCAGTATTTT.

This chain connects TRBV4-3 to TRBJ2-2, with 7 bases that match TRBD2. Germline-derived CDR1 and CDR2 are LGHNA and YSLEER. This CDR3 is built from 19 residues. The V gene end was trimmed by 3 bases and the J gene end by 4 bases; junction bases not matched to a gene: 17. CDR3 DNA sequence: TGCGCCAGCAGCCAGCGTTTCGAGGGGCAGCGGGATCGCACCGGGGAGCTGTTTTTT. Amino acids: CASSQRFEGQRDRTGELFF.

The rearrangement uses TRBV28 and TRBJ2-7; TRBD1 matches at 7 bases. Germline CDR1 reads MDHEN; CDR2 reads SYDVKM. The CDR3 covers 14 residues. With V trimmed by 5 bases and J by 2 bases, 6 bases remained unmatched. CDR3 region: CASSANRGPYEQYF. In DNA form, the CDR3 reads TGTGCCAGCAGTGCCAACAGGGGCCCCTACGAGCAGTACTTC.

This clone showed up just a few times. J is TRBJ2-2 and V is TRBV29-1; 9 bases fit TRBD2. CDR3 length: 14 amino acids. The junction had 4 bases not matched to a gene; V was cut back by 4 bases and J by 4 bases. From germline, CDR1 is SQVTM and CDR2 ANQGSEA. CDR3 amino acids: CSVAGTSSTGELFF. As DNA, the CDR3 is TGCAGCGTTGCCGGGACTAGCAGCACCGGGGAGCTGTTTTTT.

This clone appeared a single time. The genes are TRBV7-9 and TRBJ2-5; 11 bases are shared with TRBD2. This CDR3 has 14 amino acids. The V gene end was trimmed by 8 bases and the J gene end by 3 bases; junction bases not matched to a gene: 5. From germline, CDR1 is SEHNR and CDR2 FQNEAQ (reference sequence). The CDR3 DNA sequence: TGTGCCAGCGGCTCACTAGCGGGGGAAGAGACCCAGTACTTC. Amino acids: CASGSLAGEETQYF.

V is TRBV18 and J is TRBJ2-5; D is unclear. The ends were cut back, 2 bases at V and 1 base at J, with 8 bases in the middle. CDR3 length: 14 residues. CDR1 is KGHSH, CDR2 LQKENI, per germline. In DNA form, the CDR3 reads TGTGCCAGCTCACCATTCCCGGGCCAAGAGACCCAGTACTTC. Its translation: CASSPFPGQETQYF. The variable domain in full, completed from reference TRBV18 and TRBJ2-5, reads NAGVMQNPRHLVRRRGQEARLRCSPMKGHSHVYWYRQLPEEGLKFMVYLQKENIIDESGMPKERFSAEFPKEGPSILRIQQVVRGDSAAYFCASSPFPGQETQYFGPGTRLLVL.

The chain is built from TRBV28 and TRBJ2-5; TRBD2 matches at 8 bases. The germline CDR1 and CDR2 sequences are MDHEN and SYDVKM. V lost 6 bases and J lost 4; bases outside the gene matches: 7. CDR3 length: 14 amino acids. The CDR3 DNA reads TGTGCCAGCAGACTCAGTCTAGCGGGAGAGACCCAGTACTTC. Translated: CASRLSLAGETQYF.

This clone is a singleton in its sample. The chain recombines TRBV6-5 with TRBJ1-5; D is uncertain. The germline gives CDR1 MNHEY, CDR2 SVGAGI. V was cut by 6 bases and J by 0 bases, with 12 bases left in between. The CDR3 consists of 15 residues. CDR3 coding DNA: TGTGCCAGCAGCTCACAGCAATATAGCAATCAGCCCCAGCATTTT. Protein: CASSSQQYSNQPQHF.

The rearrangement joins TRBV9 to TRBJ2-5; D uncertain. The CDR3 sequence is 13 residues long. Looked up from germline, CDR1 is SGDLS and CDR2 is YYNGEE. V lost 4 bases and J lost 4, with 11 bases in between. The CDR3 DNA is TGTGCCAGCAGCTTTCCGGGCCTAGAGACCCAGTACTTC. Protein sequence: CASSFPGLETQYF.

The chain couples TRBV7-3 to TRBJ1-1; D is possibly TRBD1 (6 bases). Germline V gene data show CDR1 as SGHTA and CDR2 as FQGTGA. V was cut by 1 base and J by 1 base, with 10 bases left in between. The CDR3 totals 15 residues. CDR3 sequence reads: CASSLILGQNTEAFF. CDR3 DNA: TGTGCCAGCAGCTTAATTTTGGGACAGAACACTGAAGCTTTCTTT.

This chain joins TRBV7-9 and TRBJ2-5; weak D call: TRBD2 (5 bases). The CDR3 runs to 13 residues. The germline V and J ends were trimmed by 0 bases and 4 bases, with 6 bases remaining between them. Germline CDR1 reads SEHNR; CDR2 reads FQNEAQ (reference sequence). The CDR3, as DNA: TGTGCCAGCAGCTTAGCGAGGGTAGAGACCCAGTACTTC. Amino acid sequence: CASSLARVETQYF.